These T cell receptor beta chains were read from a single sample in a study of T cells in Graves' hyperthyroidism and ophthalmopathy. TCRdb re-derived calls from the multiplex PCR reads in MiXCR, one entry per CDR3 protein. The data contain some 770,000 distinct CDR3 sequences, over 15% of them singletons. The sequenced material came from blood. The receptors derive from a man younger than 35 with Graves' hyperthyroidism. CDR3s include the opening cysteine and the closing phenylalanine or tryptophan. The D gene is left open where the match is weak. Clone size is stated in some rows and not others, as once, few, many or a class when expanded.

TRBD1,TRBJ2-5,many,TRBV29-1,CSLTDRAETQYF,TGCAGCCTCACGGACAGGGCGGAGACCCAGTACTTC
.,TRBJ1-2,few,TRBV29-1,CSVEAREDYGYTF,TGCAGCGTTGAAGCCAGGGAGGACTATGGCTACACCTTC
TRBD2,TRBJ2-1,.,TRBV20-1,CSARAVPRGEFYNEQFF,TGCAGTGCTAGGGCTGTCCCCCGGGGGGAGTTCTACAATGAGCAGTTCTTC
.,TRBJ1-2,.,TRBV4-1,CASSQDVVGEGGYTF,TGCGCCAGCAGCCAAGATGTGGTAGGGGAGGGGGGCTACACCTTC
.,TRBJ2-1,.,TRBV27,CASSLWDRDGEQFF,TGTGCCAGCAGTTTATGGGACCGGGATGGTGAGCAGTTCTTC
TRBD1,TRBJ2-7,many,TRBV28,CASSLLTGGKDEQYF,TGTGCCAGCAGCCTCCTGACAGGGGGCAAGGACGAGCAGTACTTC
TRBD2,TRBJ2-7,.,TRBV19,CASSLGRDYPYEQYF,TGTGCCAGTAGTCTCGGTCGGGACTATCCCTACGAGCAGTACTTC
.,TRBJ2-5,.,TRBV28,CASGGFQETQYF,TGTGCCAGTGGGGGGTTTCAAGAGACCCAGTACTTC
.,TRBJ1-4,.,TRBV10-3,CAISESPAEKLFF,TGTGCCATCAGTGAGTCGCCAGCCGAAAAACTGTTTTTT
TRBD2,TRBJ2-2,.,TRBV4-2,CASSQVAGVTGELFF,TGTGCCAGCAGCCAAGTAGCGGGAGTGACCGGGGAGCTGTTTTTT
.,TRBJ2-7,many,TRBV28,CASSPRDTGYEQYF,TGTGCCAGCAGTCCCCGGGACACGGGATACGAGCAGTACTTC
.,TRBJ2-1,.,TRBV7-9,CASSSAKTGNEQFF,TGTGCCAGCAGCTCGGCCAAGACTGGCAATGAGCAGTTCTTC
.,TRBJ2-5,few,TRBV9,CASSVRSGGTQYF,TGTGCCAGCAGCGTAAGAAGCGGAGGGACCCAGTACTTC
.,TRBJ1-4,many,TRBV18,CASATGTARNEKLFF,TGTGCCAGCGCTACTGGGACGGCTCGTAATGAAAAACTGTTTTTT
TRBD2,TRBJ2-1,many,TRBV20-1,CSATGLAGLYNEQFF,TGCAGTGCTACGGGACTAGCGGGTTTGTACAATGAGCAGTTCTTC
.,TRBJ2-6,many,TRBV2,CASSETGGGANVLTF,TGTGCCAGCAGTGAAACCGGGGGTGGGGCCAACGTCCTGACTTTC
.,TRBJ2-3,.,TRBV7-9,CASSRGMGTDTQYF,TGTGCCAGCAGCCGCGGGATGGGAACAGATACGCAGTATTTT
.,TRBJ2-5,many,TRBV11-3,CASSLSGAGETQYF,TGTGCCAGCAGCTTATCAGGTGCGGGAGAGACCCAGTACTTC
.,TRBJ1-4,.,TRBV7-8,CASSPPRSRGGEKLFF,TGTGCCAGCAGCCCTCCCCGAAGTCGGGGTGGGGAAAAACTGTTTTTT
.,TRBJ2-4,few,TRBV29-1,CSVGSGNIQYF,TGCAGCGTTGGGTCGGGGAACATTCAGTACTTC
TRBD2,TRBJ2-1,many,TRBV2,CASRGGLAGPEEQFF,TGTGCCAGCCGCGGGGGACTAGCGGGGCCCGAGGAGCAGTTCTTC